This is a list of T cell receptor beta chains from one sample in a study of cytomegalovirus exposure and HLA in healthy donors. TCRdb keeps only in-frame clones here, not all; method: immunoSEQ multiplex PCR. In the table there are roughly 160,000 clones, roughly 81% of which are singletons. The sample was PBMCs. Every receptor here comes from a man in his thirties or forties in good health and CMV-seropositive. The CDR3 runs from the conserved cysteine through the conserved F or W. The D gene is left open where the match is weak. For some rows the clone size is stated as once, few or many, or as a class when expanded; others skip it.

D	V	size	J	length	DNA	CDR3
.	TRBV30	.	TRBJ1-2	16	TGTGCCTGGAGTACCTACCCGTCTGGAGGGAGGTATGGCTACACCTTC	CAWSTYPSGGRYGYTF
TRBD1	TRBV11-3	.	TRBJ2-5	14	TGTGCCAGCAGCGGGGACAGGGTGAGCGAGACCCAGTACTTC	CASSGDRVSETQYF
TRBD2	TRBV4-3	.	TRBJ2-1	16	TGCGCCAGCAGCCAAAGACTAGCGGGAGGGGTCAATGAGCAGTTCTTC	CASSQRLAGGVNEQFF
TRBD2	TRBV25-1	once	TRBJ2-5	13	TGTGCCAGCAGGCGGGAGGTCCTGGAGACCCAGTACTTC	CASRREVLETQYF
TRBD2	TRBV6-4	.	TRBJ2-1	13	TGTGCCAGCAGTCCCGGGACTAGCGGTGAGCAGTTCTTC	CASSPGTSGEQFF
TRBD1	TRBV11-2	.	TRBJ1-1	14	TGTGCCAGCAGCTCGACAGGGCTGATCACTGAAGCTTTCTTT	CASSSTGLITEAFF
.	TRBV18	.	TRBJ1-1	14	TGTGCCAGCTCACCCTCGGTGGGGGGAGCTGAAGCTTTCTTT	CASSPSVGGAEAFF
.	TRBV13	.	TRBJ1-6	16	TGTGCCAGCGGTTCGGCAGGGTCCCTCTCCCATTCACCCCTCCACTTT	CASGSAGSLSHSPLHF
.	TRBV7-2	.	TRBJ2-7	15	TGTGCCAGCAGCTTAGGAGGAATCCGCACATCCGAGCAGTACTTC	CASSLGGIRTSEQYF
.	TRBV9	.	TRBJ2-5	15	TGTGCCAGCAGCGTCTCCGGGACAAACGGAGAGACCCAGTACTTC	CASSVSGTNGETQYF
TRBD1	TRBV4-3	once	TRBJ2-1	17	TGCGCCAGCAGCCAAGACCGCCGACAGGGGGCCTACAATGAGCAGTTCTTC	CASSQDRRQGAYNEQFF
TRBD2	TRBV5-8	.	TRBJ2-1	16	TGTGCCAGCAGCTGGGGAGGGGAGGGCCGCTACAATGAGCAGTTCTTC	CASSWGGEGRYNEQFF
.	TRBV6-1	.	TRBJ2-3	14	TGTGCCAGCAGTGAACCCCCCCGGGCAGATACGCAGTATTTT	CASSEPPRADTQYF